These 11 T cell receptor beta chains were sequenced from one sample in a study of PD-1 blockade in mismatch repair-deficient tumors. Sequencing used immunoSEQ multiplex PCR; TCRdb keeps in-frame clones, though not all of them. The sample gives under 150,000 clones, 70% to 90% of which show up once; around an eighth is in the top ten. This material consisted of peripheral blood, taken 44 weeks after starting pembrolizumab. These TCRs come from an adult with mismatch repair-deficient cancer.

Written as DNA, the CDR3 is TGTGCCAGCAATTCGGGGGGCGCAAATGGCTACACCTTC. It codes for CASNSGGANGYTF. V is TRBV5-4 and J is TRBJ1-2; maybe TRBD1 (6 bases). Germline CDR1 is SGHNT and CDR2 is YYREEE (reference sequence). The CDR3 is 13 residues long. V gave up 6 bases and J gave up 6 bases, with 15 bases separating them.

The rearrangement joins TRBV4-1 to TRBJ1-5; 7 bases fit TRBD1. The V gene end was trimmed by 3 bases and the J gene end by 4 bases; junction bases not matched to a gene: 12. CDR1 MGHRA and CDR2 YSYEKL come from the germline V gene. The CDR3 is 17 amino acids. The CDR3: CASSHVHPQGPNQPQHF. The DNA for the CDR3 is TGCGCCAGCAGCCACGTTCACCCACAGGGGCCTAATCAGCCCCAGCATTTT.

CDR3: CASSLAPYYEQYF. The CDR3 DNA reads TGTGCCAGCAGCTTAGCGCCTTACTACGAGCAGTACTTC. This sequence joins TRBV11-2 and TRBJ2-7; D is ambiguous. Germline CDR1 SGHAT, CDR2 FQNNGV. Trimming stripped 1 base from V and 3 bases from J, with 7 bases between. This CDR3 region has 13 residues.

CDR3 sequence reads: CASSQDAGVLPDTQYF. In DNA form, the CDR3 reads TGCGCCAGCAGCCAAGACGCGGGAGTTCTTCCAGATACGCAGTATTTT. This chain links TRBV4-1 with TRBJ2-3, with TRBD2 matching 7 bases. J was trimmed by 4 bases and V by 0 bases; bases with no gene match: 7. The CDR3 has 16 amino acids. Germline lookup yields CDR1 MGHRA and CDR2 YSYEKL.

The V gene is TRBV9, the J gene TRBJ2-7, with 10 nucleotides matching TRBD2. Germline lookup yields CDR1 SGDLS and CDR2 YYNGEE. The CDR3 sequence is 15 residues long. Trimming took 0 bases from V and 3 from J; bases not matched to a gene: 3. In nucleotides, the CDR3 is TGTGCCAGCAGCGTAGCCCCTAGCGGGAGCTACGAGCAGTACTTC. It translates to CASSVAPSGSYEQYF.

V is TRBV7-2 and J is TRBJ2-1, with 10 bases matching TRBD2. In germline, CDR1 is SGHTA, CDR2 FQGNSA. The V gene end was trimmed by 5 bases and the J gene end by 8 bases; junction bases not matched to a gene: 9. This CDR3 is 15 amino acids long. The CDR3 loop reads CASSRGSGRAYEQFF. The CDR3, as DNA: TGTGCCAGCAGCCGGGGGAGCGGGAGGGCGTATGAGCAGTTCTTC.

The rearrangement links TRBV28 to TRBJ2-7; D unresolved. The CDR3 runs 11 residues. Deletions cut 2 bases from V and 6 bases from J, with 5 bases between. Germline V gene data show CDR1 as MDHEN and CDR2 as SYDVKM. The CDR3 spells CASSLIGEQYF. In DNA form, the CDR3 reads TGTGCCAGCAGTTTAATCGGCGAGCAGTACTTC.

The CDR3 DNA sequence: TGTGCCAGCAGTTTAAGTACAGGGAATCAGCCCCAGCATTTT. Residues: CASSLSTGNQPQHF. V usage is TRBV28 and J usage is TRBJ1-5; TRBD1 is a possible D gene (6 bases). The CDR3 is made up of 14 amino acids. Trimming cost V 2 bases and J 4 bases, with 9 bases left between them. CDR1 is MDHEN, CDR2 SYDVKM, per germline.

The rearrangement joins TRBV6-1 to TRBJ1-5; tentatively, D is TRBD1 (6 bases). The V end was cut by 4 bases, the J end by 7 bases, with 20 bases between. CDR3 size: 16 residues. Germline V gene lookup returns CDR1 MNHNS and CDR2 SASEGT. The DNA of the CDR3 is TGTGCCAGCAGTGCCAATATGGACAGAGCGTACCAGCCCCAGCATTTT. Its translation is CASSANMDRAYQPQHF.

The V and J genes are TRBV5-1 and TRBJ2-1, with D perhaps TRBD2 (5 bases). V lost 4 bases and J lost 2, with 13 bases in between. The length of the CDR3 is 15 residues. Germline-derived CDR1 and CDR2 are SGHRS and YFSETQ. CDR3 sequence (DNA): TGCGCCAGCAGCGGTACTAGTGCGGCCTACAATGAGCAGTTCTTC. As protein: CASSGTSAAYNEQFF.

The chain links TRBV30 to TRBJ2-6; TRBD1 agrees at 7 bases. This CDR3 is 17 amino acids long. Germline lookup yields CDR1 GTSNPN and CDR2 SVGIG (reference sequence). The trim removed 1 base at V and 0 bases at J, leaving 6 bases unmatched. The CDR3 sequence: CAWSGDSLLSGANVLTF. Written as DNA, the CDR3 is TGTGCCTGGAGTGGGGACAGCCTTCTCTCTGGGGCCAACGTCCTGACTTTC.